The 29 T cell receptor beta chains listed next were all sequenced from one sample in a study of OX40 agonist ivuxolimab in advanced cancers. The method was immunoSEQ multiplex PCR; TCRdb's version includes in-frame clones alone and lacks a portion of them. The sample lists over 65,000 clones; under 95% were seen once. This specimen consisted of CD4+ or CD8+ T cells sorted from blood, obtained in a trial of the OX40 agonist ivuxolimab. The source is an adult with an advanced solid tumor such as melanoma, head and neck, liver or kidney cancer.

The CDR3 sequence is CASSSQGYSPLHF. The DNA of the CDR3 is TGTGCCAGCAGCTCCCAGGGTTATTCACCCCTCCACTTT. The rearrangement uses TRBV7-2 and TRBJ1-6; possibly TRBD1 for D (5 bases). The CDR3 contains 13 residues. Germline V gene sequence: CDR1 SGHTA, CDR2 FQGNSA. Trimming pared 4 bases from V and 8 bases from J, leaving 9 bases between.

This chain links TRBV13 with TRBJ2-3, with 7 bases lining up with TRBD2. The trim removed 5 bases at V and 9 bases at J, leaving 14 bases unmatched. Germline CDR1 PRHDT, CDR2 FYEKMQ (reference sequence). This CDR3 has 15 amino acids. The CDR3 here is CASSTGGGVRWTQYF. CDR3 DNA: TGTGCCAGCAGCACGGGGGGAGGGGTGCGCTGGACGCAGTATTTT.

In DNA, the CDR3 is TGTGCCAGCAGCACCCAAGGGACTAGTGCCTCCTACGAGCAGTACTTC. The encoded protein is CASSTQGTSASYEQYF. V gene TRBV7-8 combines with J gene TRBJ2-7, with TRBD2 matching over 8 bases. Unmatched junction bases numbered 9, after V lost 5 bases and J lost 0 bases. CDR1 is SGHVS, CDR2 FQNEAQ, per germline. This CDR3 has 16 amino acids. The whole variable domain, remainder taken from reference TRBV7-8 and TRBJ2-7, is GAGVSQSPRYKVAKRGQDVALRCDPISGHVSLFWYQQALGQGPEFLTYFQNEAQLDKSGLPSDRFFAERPEGSVSTLKIQRTQQEDSAVYLCASSTQGTSASYEQYFGPGTRLTVT.

V gene TRBV11-3 combines with J gene TRBJ2-7; tentatively, D is TRBD2 (6 bases). The CDR3 totals 12 residues. Germline V lookup: CDR1 SGHNT, CDR2 YENEEA. V was cut by 5 bases and J by 6 bases, with 11 bases left in between. CDR3: CASSPMGGEQYF. CDR3 nucleotides: TGTGCCAGCAGCCCGATGGGAGGCGAGCAGTACTTC.

This clone has only one observation. This chain connects TRBV25-1 to TRBJ1-2; D remains ambiguous. Germline CDR1 reads MGHDK; CDR2 reads SYGVNS. This CDR3 is built from 10 residues. The V gene lost 6 bases and the J gene lost 7 bases, with 6 bases spanning the gap. CDR3 protein: CASRGSGYTF. The CDR3 nucleotides read TGTGCCAGCAGAGGGTCTGGCTACACCTTC.

The chain links TRBV19 to TRBJ1-4; D call uncertain. V was cut by 6 bases and J by 0 bases, with 11 bases left in between. Germline-derived CDR1 and CDR2 are LNHDA and SQIVND (reference sequence). This CDR3 region has 15 residues. CDR3 sequence reads: CASSNLFATNEKLFF. DNA of the CDR3: TGTGCCAGTAGCAACCTCTTTGCAACTAATGAAAAACTGTTTTTT.

The chain carries TRBV7-3 and TRBJ2-1; no reliable D call. V lost 0 bases to trimming and J lost 7 bases, with 16 bases between them. Germline CDR1 SGHTA, CDR2 FQGTGA. The CDR3 spans 16 residues. CDR3 DNA: TGTGCCAGCAGCTTAACTCCCCCCGATTCACAAAATGAGCAGTTCTTC. Amino acid sequence: CASSLTPPDSQNEQFF.

The chain's CDR3 is CASSYSRADRAEKLFF. The CDR3 bases are TGTGCCAGCAGTTACTCGAGGGCGGACAGGGCTGAAAAACTGTTTTTT. This rearrangement joins TRBV6-5 to TRBJ1-4; 8 bases line up with TRBD1. Germline values: CDR1 MNHEY, CDR2 SVGAGI. The junction had 7 bases not matched to a gene; V was cut back by 0 bases and J by 7 bases. The CDR3 spans 16 residues.

The genes are TRBV5-6 and TRBJ1-1; 8 bases map to TRBD1. The germline CDR1 and CDR2 sequences are SGHDT and YYEEEE. The V segment lost 4 bases and the J segment 4 bases; nucleotides outside the gene matches: 6. CDR3 length: 14 residues. CDR3 protein: CASSNYRGGTEAFF. CDR3 coding DNA: TGTGCCAGCAGCAATTACAGGGGGGGCACTGAAGCTTTCTTT. Complete variable domain (other parts from reference TRBV5-6 and TRBJ1-1): DAGVTQSPTHLIKTRGQQVTLRCSPKSGHDTVSWYQQALGQGPQFIFQYYEEEERQRGNFPDRFSGHQFPNYSSELNVNALLLGDSALYLCASSNYRGGTEAFFGQGTRLTVV.

At least ten counts were recorded for this clone. The gene calls are TRBV27 and TRBJ2-7, with a weak D call TRBD1 (6 bases). Germline CDR1 reads MNHEY; CDR2 reads SMNVEV (reference sequence). This CDR3 has 11 amino acids. V was pared by 6 bases and J by 3 bases, with 6 bases between. The CDR3 spells CASRQGYEQYF. The CDR3 DNA sequence: TGTGCCAGCAGACAGGGCTACGAGCAGTACTTC.

In its sample, this clone was seen once. The chain employs TRBV6-1 and TRBJ2-6, with D perhaps matching TRBD1 (5 bases). The CDR3 is 16 residues long. Looked up from germline, CDR1 is MNHNS and CDR2 is SASEGT. V was cut by 2 bases and J by 0 bases, with 8 bases left in between. The CDR3 reads CASSETTGSGANVLTF. The CDR3 DNA sequence: TGTGCCAGCAGTGAAACAACAGGCTCTGGGGCCAACGTCCTGACTTTC.

V usage is TRBV10-3 and J usage is TRBJ2-1, with 15 nucleotides matching TRBD2. V lost 4 bases, J lost 3 bases, and 4 bases stayed unmatched. Looked up from germline, CDR1 is ENHRY and CDR2 is SYGVKD. This CDR3 is built from 17 residues. As DNA, the CDR3 is TGTGCCATCAGTGGGACTAGCGGGGGGGCCTTCTACAATGAGCAGTTCTTC. Translating it yields CAISGTSGGAFYNEQFF.

The sample holds one count of this clone. This chain links TRBV9 with TRBJ2-3; D call uncertain. The CDR3 runs 14 residues. V was trimmed by 0 bases and J by 2 bases, leaving 7 bases between them. Germline CDR1 SGDLS, CDR2 YYNGEE. The CDR3 is CASSVAVYTDTQYF. The CDR3 DNA sequence: TGTGCCAGCAGCGTAGCTGTTTACACAGATACGCAGTATTTT.

This chain uses TRBV6-5 with TRBJ2-7; a possible D gene is TRBD1 (5 bases). The CDR3 covers 13 residues. V gave up 6 bases and J gave up 6 bases, with 15 bases separating them. Germline CDR1 reads MNHEY; CDR2 reads SVGAGI. The CDR3, as DNA: TGTGCCAGCAGAACAGGTCCGTCAGGCGAGCAGTACTTC. Translating gives CASRTGPSGEQYF.

This rearrangement joins TRBV6-1 to TRBJ1-2, with unresolved D. V gave up 5 bases and J gave up 4 bases, with 11 bases separating them. Germline V gene data show CDR1 as MNHNS and CDR2 as SASEGT. The CDR3 runs to 13 residues. The CDR3 nucleotides read TGTGCCAGCAGTCAGTATGAGGGCTATGGCTACACCTTC. Protein sequence: CASSQYEGYGYTF.

The CDR3 sequence is CASSTEAGGINEQFF. CDR3 nucleotide sequence: TGTGCCAGTAGTACCGAGGCAGGGGGCATCAATGAGCAGTTCTTC. The chain recombines TRBV19 with TRBJ2-1; 8 bases are shared with TRBD1. J was trimmed by 6 bases and V by 4 bases; bases with no gene match: 8. This CDR3 is 15 amino acids long. Germline V lookup: CDR1 LNHDA, CDR2 SQIVND (reference sequence).

Note on this clone: At one end, the junction sequence differs from germline, possibly due to a read error. V is TRBV6-5 and J is TRBJ2-7, with a tentative D call TRBD2 (6 bases). The CDR3 consists of 14 residues. Germline V CDR1 and CDR2: MNHEY, SVGAGI. This CDR3 is CASSYWGVGDEQHF. For the CDR3, the DNA is TGTGCCAGCAGTTATTGGGGGGTTGGCGACGAGCAGCACTTC.

The chain recombines TRBV11-2 with TRBJ1-2; the D gene is possibly TRBD1 (6 bases). The CDR3 length is 15 residues. Trimming stripped 3 bases from V and 8 bases from J, with 19 bases between. Looked up from germline, CDR1 is SGHAT and CDR2 is FQNNGV. The CDR3 protein is CASSFLGAEEKGYTF. The CDR3 nucleotides read TGTGCCAGCAGCTTCCTGGGGGCGGAGGAGAAAGGCTACACCTTC.

The chain recombines TRBV13 with TRBJ1-5; 7 bases agree with TRBD1. In germline, CDR1 is PRHDT, CDR2 FYEKMQ (reference sequence). This CDR3 is 14 amino acids long. Germline trimming cut 5 bases from V and 2 bases from J; bases unmatched to any gene: 3. CDR3: CASSQGGGNQPQHF. CDR3 bases: TGTGCCAGCAGCCAAGGGGGCGGCAATCAGCCCCAGCATTTT.

On this clone itself: This CDR3 fails to terminate in the conserved phenylalanine or tryptophan, so it likely reflects a read error. The limits of the CDR3 on the DNA are not certain, so only TCRdb's listed CDR3 is given. V usage is TRBV21-1 and J usage is TRBJ1-1; TRBD1 is taken as the D call from the table, unchecked against the DNA. TRBV21-1 is a pseudogene. The CDR3 spans 9 amino acids, including both terminal residues. Here the CDR3 reads CASSARQAT.

The chain employs TRBV5-1 and TRBJ2-7; 11 nucleotides agree with TRBD1. The V gene end was trimmed by 2 bases and the J gene end by 2 bases; junction bases not matched to a gene: 3. CDR3 length: 15 residues. Germline CDR1 reads SGHRS; CDR2 reads YFSETQ. As DNA, the CDR3 is TGCGCCAGCAGCTTAGGGACAGGGGGTCCCTACGAGCAGTACTTC. Protein: CASSLGTGGPYEQYF. The variable domain in full, with the rest retrieved from reference TRBV5-1 and TRBJ2-7, is KAGVTQTPRYLIKTRGQQVTLSCSPISGHRSVSWYQQTPGQGLQFLFEYFSETQRNKGNFPGRFSGRQFSNSRSEMNVSTLELGDSALYLCASSLGTGGPYEQYFGPGTRLTVT.

The gene calls are TRBV9 and TRBJ2-1, with TRBD2 matching over 11 bases. V lost 3 bases to trimming and J lost 2 bases; unmatched junction nucleotides: 7. The V gene's germline CDR1 is SGDLS and CDR2 YYNGEE. This CDR3 contains 17 residues. This chain's CDR3 is CASSEGTSGTTYNEQFF. The CDR3 DNA is TGTGCCAGCAGCGAGGGGACTAGCGGAACCACCTACAATGAGCAGTTCTTC. Variable domain in full (rest from reference TRBV9 and TRBJ2-1): DSGVTQTPKHLITATGQRVTLRCSPRSGDLSVYWYQQSLDQGLQFLIQYYNGEERAKGNILERFSAQQFPDLHSELNLSSLELGDSALYFCASSEGTSGTTYNEQFFGPGTRLTVL.

The chain employs TRBV27 and TRBJ1-5; D gene unclear. The CDR3 length is 14 residues. Germline V gives CDR1 MNHEY, CDR2 SMNVEV (reference sequence). V gave up 2 bases and J gave up 7 bases, with 12 bases separating them. The CDR3 DNA sequence: TGTGCCAGCAGTTTAATTGGGGAAGGACAGCCCCAGCATTTT. Translating it yields CASSLIGEGQPQHF.

The chain combines TRBV27 with TRBJ1-4; no firm D call. CDR1 is MNHEY, CDR2 SMNVEV, per germline (reference sequence). With 1 base removed from V and 7 bases from J, the gap between germline ends came to 13 bases. CDR3 length: 15 amino acids. CDR3 coding DNA: TGTGCCAGCAGTTTATGGGTAGGGAATGGTGAAAAACTGTTTTTT. It encodes CASSLWVGNGEKLFF.

V gene TRBV10-1 combines with J gene TRBJ2-3; D is perhaps TRBD2 (6 bases). The CDR3 loop spans 17 amino acids. The germline CDR1 and CDR2 sequences are WNHNN and SYGVQD (reference sequence). Trimming cost V 0 bases and J 4 bases, with 17 bases left between them. The CDR3 here is CASSESGLSRGSDTQYF. The DNA for the CDR3 is TGCGCCAGCAGTGAGTCTGGGCTGAGCCGGGGGTCAGATACGCAGTATTTT.

The chain joins TRBV7-6 to TRBJ1-1; maybe TRBD1 (6 bases). Trimming cost V 5 bases and J 1 base, with 8 bases left between them. This CDR3 has 13 amino acids. CDR1 is SGHVS, CDR2 FNYEAQ, per germline. As DNA, the CDR3 is TGTGCCAGCAGCCCGGGACAGAACACTGAAGCTTTCTTT. Protein product: CASSPGQNTEAFF. The full variable domain, in which reference TRBV7-6 and TRBJ1-1 provide the parts outside the CDR3, is GAGVSQSPRYKVTKRGQDVALRCDPISGHVSLYWYRQALGQGPEFLTYFNYEAQQDKSGLPNDRFSAERPEGSISTLTIQRTEQRDSAMYRCASSPGQNTEAFFGQGTRLTVV.

This chain connects TRBV5-6 to TRBJ2-1; tentative D call: TRBD2 (7 bases). Trimming left V 4 bases short and J 6 bases short, with 17 bases between. The CDR3 runs to 15 residues. Germline CDR1 reads SGHDT; CDR2 reads YYEEEE. CDR3 amino acids: CASSPLGGGSNEQFF. The CDR3 coding sequence is TGTGCCAGCAGCCCGCTGGGGGGGGGCAGCAATGAGCAGTTCTTC.

The rearrangement uses TRBV7-7 and TRBJ2-7; D is unresolved. V lost 5 bases to trimming and J lost 7 bases, with 15 bases between them. CDR3 length: 13 residues. Germline assignment: CDR1 SSHAT and CDR2 FNYEAQ (reference sequence). The CDR3 nucleotides read TGTGCCAGCAGCCCAGGACCAGGCTGGGAGCAGTACTTC. This translates into CASSPGPGWEQYF.

The chain employs TRBV7-8 and TRBJ2-7; either TRBD1 or TRBD2 may fit D (6 bases each). CDR1 is SGHVS, CDR2 FQNEAQ, per germline. The CDR3 has 13 residues. V was pared by 4 bases and J by 2 bases, with 9 bases between. The DNA for the CDR3 is TGTGCCAGCAGCTGGCGGGACACCTACGAGCAGTACTTC. Its translation: CASSWRDTYEQYF.